Listed here are 26 T cell receptor beta chains from one sample, sequenced in a study of T cell responses to AZD1222 COVID-19 vaccine. TCRdb keeps only in-frame clones here, not all; method: immunoSEQ multiplex PCR. The data contain approximately 160,000 clones, roughly 89% of them singletons. This sample comprised peripheral blood, obtained on day 0 of AZD1222 vaccination. Source of these receptors: an adult in good health.

The chain joins TRBV11-2 to TRBJ2-5; no definite D call. Trimming pared 1 base from V and 3 bases from J, leaving 12 bases between. There are 15 residues in the CDR3. CDR1 and CDR2 (germline): SGHAT, FQNNGV. In nucleotides, the CDR3 is TGTGCCAGCAGCTTAGGGCGGCTGACGAAAGAGACCCAGTACTTC. Its protein is CASSLGRLTKETQYF.

The CDR3 spells CASNLHGGYTF. CDR3 bases: TGTGCCAGCAATCTCCATGGCGGCTACACCTTC. This chain links TRBV28 with TRBJ1-2; D uncertain. CDR3 length: 11 residues. The germline gives CDR1 MDHEN, CDR2 SYDVKM. V lost 7 bases and J lost 8, with 11 bases in between.

This clone appeared once. V and J are TRBV27 and TRBJ1-1; no clear D. The germline V gene encodes CDR1 MNHEY and CDR2 SMNVEV (reference sequence). V gave up 2 bases and J gave up 1 base, with 8 bases separating them. The CDR3 loop spans 14 amino acids. Written as DNA, the CDR3 is TGTGCCAGCAGTTTAGGGATCGGGAACACTGAAGCTTTCTTT. Protein: CASSLGIGNTEAFF.

The rearrangement uses TRBV5-4 and TRBJ2-2; the D call may be TRBD1 or TRBD2 (5 bases each). V dropped 4 bases and J dropped 7 bases, with 17 bases sitting between them. Germline CDR1 and CDR2: SGHNT and YYREEE (reference sequence). CDR3 length: 15 amino acids. CDR3 DNA sequence: TGTGCCAGCAGCCCCGGGGCCCACTCGAGCGGGGAGCTGTTTTTT. Translating gives CASSPGAHSSGELFF. Looking up the rest from reference TRBV5-4 and TRBJ2-2 gives the full variable domain: ETGVTQSPTHLIKTRGQQVTLRCSSQSGHNTVSWYQQALGQGPQFIFQYYREEENGRGNFPPRFSGLQFPNYSSELNVNALELDDSALYLCASSPGAHSSGELFFGEGSRLTVL.

The chain recombines TRBV19 with TRBJ1-1; no clear D gene. Looked up from germline, CDR1 is LNHDA and CDR2 is SQIVND (reference sequence). Trimming left V 1 base short and J 2 bases short, with 11 bases between. The CDR3 length is 15 residues. The CDR3 protein is CASSIGGGINTEAFF. The DNA of the CDR3 is TGTGCCAGTAGTATAGGAGGAGGGATCAACACTGAAGCTTTCTTT.

The chain is built from TRBV5-6 and TRBJ1-2, with unresolved D. CDR3 length: 11 amino acids. V lost 2 bases to trimming and J lost 10 bases, with 9 bases between them. Germline lookup yields CDR1 SGHDT and CDR2 YYEEEE. This CDR3 is CASSLRISYTF. CDR3 coding DNA: TGTGCCAGCAGCTTAAGGATATCCTACACCTTC.

The J gene is TRBJ1-1, the V gene TRBV5-5, with 12 positions matching TRBD1. V lost 5 bases and J lost 6; bases outside the gene matches: 5. The length of the CDR3 is 14 residues. Looked up from germline, CDR1 is SGHKS and CDR2 is YYEKEE (reference sequence). CDR3 in amino acids: CASRWDRGPSEAFF. In DNA form, the CDR3 reads TGTGCCAGCAGGTGGGACAGGGGGCCCTCTGAAGCTTTCTTT.

This chain connects TRBV6-5 to TRBJ2-2; D ambiguous. Germline CDR1 and CDR2: MNHEY and SVGAGI. With 8 bases removed from V and 1 base from J, the gap between germline ends came to 5 bases. The CDR3 is 12 amino acids. The CDR3 is CASRRNTGELFF. CDR3 in DNA: TGTGCCAGCCGAAGGAACACCGGGGAGCTGTTTTTT.

The rearrangement links TRBV7-6 to TRBJ2-6; D gene ambiguous. CDR3 length: 15 amino acids. V shed 0 bases and J shed 0 bases, with 3 bases lying between them. From germline, CDR1 is SGHVS and CDR2 FNYEAQ. The CDR3 nucleotides are TGTGCCAGCAGCTTAGCCTACTCTGGGGCCAACGTCCTGACTTTC. Its translation is CASSLAYSGANVLTF.

In this sample, this clone turned up once. The V gene is TRBV6-5, the J gene TRBJ1-1; D is unclear. Per germline, CDR1 MNHEY and CDR2 SVGAGI. This CDR3 is built from 14 residues. Trimming took off 7 bases at V and 3 bases at J, with 15 bases between the two ends. DNA for the CDR3: TGTGCCAGCACCGCCAGGAGGATGGACACTGAAGCTTTCTTT. Translation: CASTARRMDTEAFF.

The sample holds one count of this clone. The chain has TRBV19 and TRBJ2-5, with 9 bases that match TRBD1. The length of the CDR3 is 19 residues. Germline assignment: CDR1 LNHDA and CDR2 SQIVND (reference sequence). V was pared by 0 bases and J by 3 bases, with 14 bases of the junction left unmatched. CDR3 DNA: TGTGCCAGTAGTATAGATATGGACAGGGGACAAGTTTCCAAAGAGACCCAGTACTTC. Its protein product is CASSIDMDRGQVSKETQYF.

This clone was counted a single time. The chain has TRBV14 and TRBJ2-1; D gene ambiguous. This CDR3 comprises 15 residues. The V end was cut by 5 bases, the J end by 0 bases, with 11 bases between. CDR1 and CDR2 from the germline V gene are SGHDN and FVKESK. CDR3 region: CASSFNTFSYNEQFF. The CDR3 nucleotides are TGTGCCAGCAGCTTTAACACCTTCTCCTACAATGAGCAGTTCTTC.

The gene calls are TRBV27 and TRBJ1-1; 7 bases align to TRBD1. The V segment lost 2 bases and the J segment 2 bases; nucleotides outside the gene matches: 8. This CDR3 is 16 amino acids long. CDR1 is MNHEY and CDR2 is SMNVEV in the germline V gene (reference sequence). CDR3 sequence reads: CASSLIPGGANTEAFF. The CDR3 bases are TGTGCCAGCAGTTTAATCCCAGGGGGGGCCAACACTGAAGCTTTCTTT.

The rearrangement links TRBV7-8 to TRBJ1-6; 9 bases map to TRBD1. Germline-derived CDR1 and CDR2 are SGHVS and FQNEAQ. V lost 3 bases, J lost 6 bases, and 6 bases stayed unmatched. The length of the CDR3 is 16 residues. Here the CDR3 reads CASSLVYRGLNSPLHF. The DNA of the CDR3 is TGTGCCAGCAGCTTGGTATACAGGGGGCTTAATTCACCCCTCCACTTT.

The chain combines TRBV27 with TRBJ2-1, with D possibly TRBD2 on 5 matching bases. The CDR3 runs 15 residues. Trimming took off 1 base at V and 1 base at J, with 8 bases between the two ends. CDR1 and CDR2 (germline): MNHEY, SMNVEV (reference sequence). CDR3 in amino acids: CASSLLDSSYNEQFF. The CDR3 DNA reads TGTGCCAGCAGTTTATTGGACTCGTCCTACAATGAGCAGTTCTTC.

The V call is TRBV9, the J call TRBJ1-1; the D is unclear. The length of the CDR3 is 14 residues. Deletions cut 0 bases from V and 0 bases from J, with 6 bases between. CDR1 and CDR2 from the germline V gene are SGDLS and YYNGEE. The CDR3 DNA reads TGTGCCAGCAGCGTAGAATCCCTGAACACTGAAGCTTTCTTT. This encodes CASSVESLNTEAFF. Drawing the rest from reference TRBV9 and TRBJ1-1, the complete variable domain is DSGVTQTPKHLITATGQRVTLRCSPRSGDLSVYWYQQSLDQGLQFLIQYYNGEERAKGNILERFSAQQFPDLHSELNLSSLELGDSALYFCASSVESLNTEAFFGQGTRLTVV.

V gene TRBV7-9 combines with J gene TRBJ1-1; D gene ambiguous. Germline CDR1 is SEHNR and CDR2 is FQNEAQ (reference sequence). The V end lost 2 bases, the J end lost 5 bases, and 18 bases lay between the germline ends. The CDR3 covers 16 residues. The CDR3 coding sequence is TGTGCCAGCAGCTTATCAACCGGTCCAGGAGGGACTGAAGCTTTCTTT. It specifies CASSLSTGPGGTEAFF.

This rearrangement joins TRBV7-9 to TRBJ2-5, with D perhaps matching TRBD1 or TRBD2 (5 bases each). CDR3 length: 15 residues. The germline V and J ends were trimmed by 5 bases and 2 bases, with 15 bases remaining between them. CDR1 SEHNR and CDR2 FQNEAQ come from the germline V gene (reference sequence). CDR3 protein: CASSPALGPQETQYF. In DNA, the CDR3 is TGTGCCAGCAGCCCCGCCCTGGGACCTCAAGAGACCCAGTACTTC.

This clone was counted ten times or more. The chain links TRBV28 to TRBJ1-2; 10 bases are shared with TRBD1. CDR1 is MDHEN, CDR2 SYDVKM, per germline. V gave up 5 bases and J gave up 3 bases; unmatched junction bases: 6. This CDR3 spans 15 amino acids. CDR3 bases: TGTGCCAGCAGTAGGGGACAGGGGTCGGACTATGGCTACACCTTC. It encodes CASSRGQGSDYGYTF.

CDR3 bases: TGTGCCAGCAATTCTGGTACTGGGGGCCTACAAGAGACCCAGTACTTC. Residues: CASNSGTGGLQETQYF. The rearrangement links TRBV2 to TRBJ2-5, with D perhaps matching TRBD1 (6 bases). Trimming removed 7 bases from V and 2 bases from J, with 20 bases in between. The CDR3 is 16 amino acids. Germline-derived CDR1 and CDR2 are SNHLY and FYNNEI.

This clone is a singleton in its sample. The chain recombines TRBV9 with TRBJ2-3, with 8 bases fitting TRBD2. V dropped 4 bases and J dropped 2; count of bases not matched to a gene: 6. From germline, CDR1 is SGDLS and CDR2 YYNGEE. This CDR3 has 15 amino acids. In DNA form, the CDR3 reads TGTGCCAGCAGCCCCGGGGGGGGAAACACAGATACGCAGTATTTT. It yields the protein CASSPGGGNTDTQYF.

The V call is TRBV25-1, the J call TRBJ2-1; perhaps TRBD2 as D (6 bases). CDR3 size: 17 residues. CDR1 is MGHDK and CDR2 is SYGVNS in the germline V gene. Trimming took off 4 bases at V and 4 bases at J, with 20 bases between the two ends. The CDR3, as DNA: TGTGCCAGCAGTGGGAAGTACCGGGACTCCCCTTACAATGAGCAGTTCTTC. This encodes CASSGKYRDSPYNEQFF. Full variable domain (remainder filled in from reference TRBV25-1 and TRBJ2-1): EADIYQTPRYLVIGTGKKITLECSQTMGHDKMYWYQQDPGMELHLIHYSYGVNSTEKGDLSSESTVSRIRTEHFPLTLESARPSHTSQYLCASSGKYRDSPYNEQFFGPGTRLTVL.

The chain links TRBV7-8 to TRBJ2-7; D call uncertain. The length of the CDR3 is 11 residues. Germline-derived CDR1 and CDR2 are SGHVS and FQNEAQ. V was pared by 1 base and J by 7 bases, with 5 bases between. This chain's CDR3 is CASSLVTEQYF. CDR3 in DNA: TGTGCCAGCAGCTTAGTAACGGAGCAGTACTTC.

This clone was picked up one time. The genes are TRBV18 and TRBJ2-5, with 7 bases matching TRBD1. Germline lookup yields CDR1 KGHSH and CDR2 LQKENI. CDR3 size: 15 residues. Trimming cost V 2 bases and J 4 bases; bases outside gene matches: 7. The CDR3 coding sequence is TGTGCCAGCTCACCAATCCAGGGGGTCGGAGAGACCCAGTACTTC. It codes for CASSPIQGVGETQYF.

The rearrangement joins TRBV7-3 to TRBJ2-3; 9 bases line up with TRBD2. The CDR3 has 16 residues. Germline assignment: CDR1 SGHTA and CDR2 FQGTGA. Trimming removed 5 bases from V and 0 bases from J; junction bases left unmatched: 6. CDR3 bases: TGTGCCAGCAGCCCACTAGCGGGTTCTAGCACAGATACGCAGTATTTT. Translation: CASSPLAGSSTDTQYF. The full variable domain, completed using reference TRBV7-3 and TRBJ2-3, is GAGVSQTPSNKVTEKGKYVELRCDPISGHTALYWYRQSLGQGPEFLIYFQGTGAADDSGLPNDRFFAVRPEGSVSTLKIQRTERGDSAVYLCASSPLAGSSTDTQYFGPGTRLTVL.

V usage is TRBV15 and J usage is TRBJ2-5; D is undetermined. CDR3 size: 15 residues. V was shortened by 0 bases and J by 4 bases, with 12 bases between the two germline ends. CDR1 and CDR2 from the germline V gene are LNHNV and YYDKDF (reference sequence). Here the CDR3 DNA reads TGTGCCACCAGCAGAGATCGGGTAGGGCGAGAGACCCAGTACTTC. Protein product: CATSRDRVGRETQYF.